The T cell receptor (beta chain) described here comes from a study of human T cells and chemical hapten exposure. Study details: Readings were taken at 6 days from patch tests that had applied 0.01% DPC to the upper back. Recorded diagnoses among the mostly female patients were alopecia areata, totalis or universalis.

The study, taken as a whole, reports: A positive correlation with patch test score was shown by PT1 expanded TCR counts.

The CDR3 sequence is 14 residues long. Germline values: CDR1 DFQATT, CDR2 SNEGSKA (reference sequence). V lost 0 bases and J lost 8, with 16 bases in between. The library tagged each cDNA molecule with unique molecular identifiers. Each CDR3 protein gets one entry after TCRdb re-called the RACE reads with MiXCR. The repertoire consists of 180,000 or so distinct CDR3 sequences, with 24% occurring once and the leading ten covering approximately 2.3%. This clonotype was recorded a few times. The antigen remains unidentified. Indicated time point: patch test 3, about 24 weeks after DPC sensitization. Stated treatment: therapeutic diphenylcyclopropenone sensitization with weekly scalp DPC.

The rearrangement joins TRBV20-1 to TRBJ1-2; no clear D gene. The sequence came from a middle-aged woman with alopecia areata. Some clones in this sample may be carry-over from other donors' samples. Material: whole blood, obtained in connection with sensitization to the hapten diphenylcyclopropenone (DPC). CDR3 DNA sequence: TGCAGTGCTAGAGATCACAGAGCCCTAGAAGGCTACACCTTC. It yields the protein CSARDHRALEGYTF.